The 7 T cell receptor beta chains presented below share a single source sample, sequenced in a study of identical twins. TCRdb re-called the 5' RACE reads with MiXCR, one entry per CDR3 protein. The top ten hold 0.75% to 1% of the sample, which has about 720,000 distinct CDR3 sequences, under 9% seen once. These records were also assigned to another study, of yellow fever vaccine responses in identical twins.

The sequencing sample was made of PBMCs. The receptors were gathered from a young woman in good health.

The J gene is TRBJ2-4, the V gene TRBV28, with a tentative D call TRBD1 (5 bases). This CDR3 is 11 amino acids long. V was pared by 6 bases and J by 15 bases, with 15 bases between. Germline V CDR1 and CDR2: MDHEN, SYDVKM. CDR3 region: CASSRNRIAYF. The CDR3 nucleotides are TGTGCCAGCAGCCGTAACAGGATTGCGTACTTC.

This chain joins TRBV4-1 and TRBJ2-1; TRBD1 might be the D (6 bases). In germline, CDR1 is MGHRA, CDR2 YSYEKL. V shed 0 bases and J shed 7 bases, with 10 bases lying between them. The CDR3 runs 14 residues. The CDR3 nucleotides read TGCGCCAGCAGCCAAGACCCAGGGGCTAATGAGCAGTTCTTC. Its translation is CASSQDPGANEQFF.

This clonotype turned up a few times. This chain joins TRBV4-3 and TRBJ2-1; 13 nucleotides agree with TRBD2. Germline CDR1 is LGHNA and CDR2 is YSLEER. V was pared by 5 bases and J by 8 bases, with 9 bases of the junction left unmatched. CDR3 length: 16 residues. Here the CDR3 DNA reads TGCGCCAGCAGCGGACCGGGACTAGCGGGATCATATGAGCAGTTCTTC. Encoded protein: CASSGPGLAGSYEQFF.

Written as DNA, the CDR3 is TGTGCCAGCACCGAATGGACTGCGAACACCGGGGAGCTGTTTTTT. It codes for CASTEWTANTGELFF. V usage is TRBV28 and J usage is TRBJ2-2; the D gene is possibly TRBD2 (5 bases). Germline loops: CDR1 MDHEN, CDR2 SYDVKM. Trimming took 7 bases from V and 0 from J, leaving 12 bases between them. CDR3 length: 15 residues.

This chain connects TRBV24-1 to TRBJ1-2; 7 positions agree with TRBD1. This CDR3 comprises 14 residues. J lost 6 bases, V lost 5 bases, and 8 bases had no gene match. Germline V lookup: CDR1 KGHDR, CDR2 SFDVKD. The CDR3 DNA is TGTGCCACCAGTGGAAACAGGGGATGGGATGGCTACACCTTC. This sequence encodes CATSGNRGWDGYTF.

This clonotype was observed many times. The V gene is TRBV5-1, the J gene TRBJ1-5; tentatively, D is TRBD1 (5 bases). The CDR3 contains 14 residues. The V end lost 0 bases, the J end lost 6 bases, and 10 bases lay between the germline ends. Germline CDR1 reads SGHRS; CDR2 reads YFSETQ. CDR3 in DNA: TGCGCCAGCAGCTTGGTCGGGGGAATTCAGCCCCAGCATTTT. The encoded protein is CASSLVGGIQPQHF.

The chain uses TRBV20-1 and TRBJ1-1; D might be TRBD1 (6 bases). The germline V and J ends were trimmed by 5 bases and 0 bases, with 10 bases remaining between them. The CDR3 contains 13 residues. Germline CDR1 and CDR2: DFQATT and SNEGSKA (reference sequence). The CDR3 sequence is CSAWGHMNTEAFF. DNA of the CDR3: TGCAGTGCTTGGGGACACATGAACACTGAAGCTTTCTTT.